Listed below are T cell receptor beta chains from one sample, sequenced in a study of T cells after yellow fever vaccination. One entry per CDR3 protein results from TCRdb running MiXCR on the 5' RACE reads. The data contain some 300,000 distinct CDR3 sequences, roughly 4% of them seen just once; the ten biggest clones take up about 25%. Sequenced material: PBMCs, taken on the day of the yellow fever booster vaccination. These receptors were obtained from a man aged 18 to 30 who received the YFV17D yellow fever vaccine. CDR3s include the opening cysteine and the closing phenylalanine or tryptophan. D genes are given only for firm matches. Size values are once, few and many counts, or a class for expanded clones, and some rows have none.

J gene	clone size	V gene	D gene	CDR3 DNA	CDR3 protein
TRBJ2-2	few	TRBV10-3	TRBD1	TGTGCCATCAGTGCGGACAGGGCAGGAACCGGGGAGCTGTTTTTT	CAISADRAGTGELFF
TRBJ1-6	many	TRBV18	-	TGTGCCAGCTCACCCCGGGCGGCCTATAATTCACCCCTCCACTTT	CASSPRAAYNSPLHF
TRBJ1-1	many	TRBV2	-	TGTGCCAGCCGGTATGGTGGGGTGAACACTGAAGCTTTCTTT	CASRYGGVNTEAFF
TRBJ1-5	few	TRBV15	-	TGTGCCACCAGCAGAGACAGGGGCTTTAGCAATCAGCCCCAGCATTTT	CATSRDRGFSNQPQHF
TRBJ1-1	-	TRBV5-1	-	TGCGCCAGCAGCTTGGGGATACAGCCGAACACTGAAGCTTTCTTT	CASSLGIQPNTEAFF
TRBJ2-3	-	TRBV7-9	-	TGTGCCAGCAGGCCGTCGAGCACAGATACGCAGTATTTT	CASRPSSTDTQYF
TRBJ2-7	few	TRBV20-1	TRBD1	TGCAGTGCTTTGGGGACAGGGAATAGACACGAGCAGTACTTC	CSALGTGNRHEQYF
TRBJ1-1	few	TRBV2	-	TGTGCCAGCAGTCTCGCCCGGGGAAACCCTGAAGCTTTCTTT	CASSLARGNPEAFF
TRBJ2-1	many	TRBV12-3/TRBV12-4	-	TGTGCCAGCAGTTTGGTAGTAGGCGACAATGAGCAGTTCTTC	CASSLVVGDNEQFF
TRBJ1-6	few	TRBV5-1	-	TGCGCCAGCAGCCTCTTAGACCGGGGGGCCAATCCCCTCCACTTT	CASSLLDRGANPLHF
TRBJ2-5	-	TRBV4-1	-	TGCGCCAGCAGCCAATCCGAGGGTAGAGTGGAGACCCAGTACTTC	CASSQSEGRVETQYF
TRBJ2-7	many	TRBV12-3/TRBV12-4	-	TGTGCCAGCAGTTATTACTACGAGCAGTACTTC	CASSYYYEQYF
TRBJ1-5	few	TRBV5-4	-	TGTGCCAGCAGCTTGGGCCCCAGGCGCAATCAGCCCCAGCATTTT	CASSLGPRRNQPQHF
TRBJ2-1	many	TRBV7-6	-	TGTGCCAGCAGCTTAGCGTTAATACGGGGTGACGGGAATGAGCAGTTCTTC	CASSLALIRGDGNEQFF
TRBJ2-7	many	TRBV4-1	TRBD2	TGCGCCAGCAGCCAGGCTTCTGGCGGGGGGGCCTACGAGCAGTACTTC	CASSQASGGGAYEQYF